One and the same sample provided the 20 T cell receptor beta chains below, sequenced in a study of T cell repertoires and HLA-DP antigens. Libraries were prepared by immunoSEQ multiplex PCR; TCRdb keeps only in-frame clonotypes and omits some of them. The sample contains 65,000 to 90,000 clones, roughly 77% of which appear only once. These receptors have no known antigen. Specimen: CD4+ T cells from PBMCs. The receptors were gathered from a man in his 60s in good health and CMV-seronegative.

The CDR3 reads CASSDARDRGTYNEQFF. CDR3 nucleotide sequence: TGTGCCAGTAGTGACGCCCGGGACAGGGGTACCTACAATGAGCAGTTCTTC. V and J are TRBV19 and TRBJ2-1, with 10 bases aligning to TRBD1. The CDR3 spans 17 residues. V gave up 5 bases and J gave up 2 bases; unmatched junction bases: 9. Germline loops: CDR1 LNHDA, CDR2 SQIVND (reference sequence).

The genes are TRBV4-3 and TRBJ1-4, with 9 bases that match TRBD1. This CDR3 region has 14 residues. Unmatched junction bases numbered 3, after V lost 5 bases and J lost 5 bases. Germline V gives CDR1 LGHNA, CDR2 YSLEER. The CDR3 is CASSVTGGNEKLFF. In DNA form, the CDR3 reads TGCGCCAGCAGCGTGACAGGGGGGAATGAAAAACTGTTTTTT.

The V call is TRBV19, the J call TRBJ1-1; D is unresolved. The CDR3 is 13 residues long. Looked up from germline, CDR1 is LNHDA and CDR2 is SQIVND (reference sequence). Trimming removed 4 bases at V and 0 bases at J, with 6 bases between. The CDR3 DNA is TGTGCCAGTAGTAACAGCCTGAACACTGAAGCTTTCTTT. It codes for CASSNSLNTEAFF.

The chain's CDR3 is CAAGRTDERETEAFF. The CDR3 DNA reads as TGTGCCGCAGGCCGGACCGACGAGAGAGAAACTGAAGCTTTCTTT. The V gene is TRBV2, the J gene TRBJ1-1, with unresolved D. The length of the CDR3 is 15 residues. The germline CDR1 and CDR2 sequences are SNHLY and FYNNEI. V gave up 11 bases and J gave up 5 bases, with 24 bases separating them.

The CDR3 loop reads CASSHQPGGNTEAFF. The CDR3 DNA reads TGTGCCAGCAGCCATCAACCCGGAGGGAACACTGAAGCTTTCTTT. The chain is built from TRBV9 and TRBJ1-1; D is unclear. Trimming left V 4 bases short and J 1 base short, with 14 bases between. This CDR3 spans 15 amino acids. The germline CDR1 and CDR2 sequences are SGDLS and YYNGEE.

V usage is TRBV13 and J usage is TRBJ1-1; the D gene is possibly TRBD1 (6 bases). CDR1 and CDR2 (germline): PRHDT, FYEKMQ (reference sequence). CDR3 size: 12 residues. V dropped 5 bases and J dropped 11 bases, with 15 bases sitting between them. The CDR3 sequence is CASSIQGRGAFF. The CDR3 DNA follows: TGTGCCAGCAGCATACAGGGCCGGGGGGCTTTCTTT.

This rearrangement joins TRBV2 to TRBJ2-1; no reliable D call. V lost 5 bases and J 9 bases, leaving 8 bases between the germline ends. The CDR3 loop spans 11 amino acids. Germline assignment: CDR1 SNHLY and CDR2 FYNNEI. The CDR3 DNA sequence: TGTGCCAGCAGTCCCCGGGCTGAGCAGTTCTTC. Translating it yields CASSPRAEQFF.

In regard to this clone: This sample also contains other DNA sequences that code for the same CDR3. The chain carries TRBV20-1 and TRBJ2-1; D remains unclear. This CDR3 has 11 residues. Germline CDR1 reads DFQATT; CDR2 reads SNEGSKA (reference sequence). V dropped 3 bases and J dropped 3 bases, with 3 bases sitting between them. The CDR3 sequence: CSASGYNEQFF. CDR3 bases: TGCAGTGCTAGCGGCTACAATGAGCAGTTCTTC.

The genes are TRBV19 and TRBJ2-5, with D perhaps TRBD2 (5 bases). The CDR3 loop spans 15 amino acids. Germline V gene sequence: CDR1 LNHDA, CDR2 SQIVND (reference sequence). The V end lost 5 bases, the J end lost 1 base, and 14 bases lay between the germline ends. The CDR3 is CASSRDGRSQETQYF. DNA for the CDR3: TGTGCCAGTAGTCGGGATGGGCGATCCCAAGAGACCCAGTACTTC.

The chain couples TRBV6-6 to TRBJ1-2, with no clear D. Deletions cut 11 bases from V and 7 bases from J, with 14 bases between. There are 11 residues in the CDR3. Germline-derived CDR1 and CDR2 are MNHNY and SVGAGI (reference sequence). CDR3 bases: TGTGCCGCAATACTCGGCTCTGGCTACACCTTC. Translating it yields CAAILGSGYTF.

The chain employs TRBV19 and TRBJ1-3; D ambiguous. Trimming pared 5 bases from V and 0 bases from J, leaving 11 bases between. The CDR3 is 15 residues long. Germline V lookup: CDR1 LNHDA, CDR2 SQIVND (reference sequence). The chain's CDR3 is CASSFRTSSGNTIYF. The CDR3 DNA sequence: TGTGCCAGTAGTTTCCGGACGAGCTCTGGAAACACCATATATTTT. Looking up the rest from reference TRBV19 and TRBJ1-3 gives the full variable domain: DGGITQSPKYLFRKEGQNVTLSCEQNLNHDAMYWYRQDPGQGLRLIYYSQIVNDFQKGDIAEGYSVSREKKESFPLTVTSAQKNPTAFYLCASSFRTSSGNTIYFGEGSWLTVV.

This clone was counted a single time. The CDR3 reads CASFKGNEQFF. The CDR3, as DNA: TGTGCCAGCTTCAAGGGGAATGAGCAGTTCTTC. The V and J genes are TRBV18 and TRBJ2-1, with D maybe TRBD1 (5 bases). The ends were cut back, 7 bases at V and 7 bases at J, with 8 bases in the middle. Germline assignment: CDR1 KGHSH and CDR2 LQKENI. This CDR3 is built from 11 residues.

The CDR3 bases are TGTGCCAGCAGCCAAGATTTGCCCTACGAGCAGTACTTC. It is translated as CASSQDLPYEQYF. This chain joins TRBV14 and TRBJ2-7; no reliable D call. Germline V gives CDR1 SGHDN, CDR2 FVKESK. With 0 bases removed from V and 2 bases from J, the gap between germline ends came to 5 bases. CDR3 length: 13 residues.

This chain connects TRBV7-2 to TRBJ1-2; the match to TRBD1 covers 8 bases. The CDR3 consists of 15 residues. Germline V gene data show CDR1 as SGHTA and CDR2 as FQGNSA. Trimming took 5 bases from V and 3 from J; bases not matched to a gene: 8. The CDR3 reads CASSRPGTGDYGYTF. For the CDR3, the DNA is TGTGCCAGCAGCCGCCCCGGGACAGGAGACTATGGCTACACCTTC.

The genes are TRBV18 and TRBJ2-2; 7 bases are a match to TRBD1. J was trimmed by 1 base and V by 3 bases; bases with no gene match: 2. CDR3 length equals 15 residues. The germline gives CDR1 KGHSH, CDR2 LQKENI. The CDR3 DNA reads as TGTGCCAGCTCACCCAGACAGGGGAACACCGGGGAGCTGTTTTTT. Its translation is CASSPRQGNTGELFF.

The chain links TRBV9 to TRBJ2-1, with D tentatively TRBD2 (5 bases). V lost 3 bases, J lost 6 bases, and 13 bases lay in between. From germline, CDR1 is SGDLS and CDR2 YYNGEE. The CDR3 is made up of 14 amino acids. CDR3 loop: CASSALYSGNEQFF. In nucleotides, the CDR3 is TGTGCCAGCAGCGCACTATACAGCGGCAATGAGCAGTTCTTC. The full variable domain, completed using reference TRBV9 and TRBJ2-1, is DSGVTQTPKHLITATGQRVTLRCSPRSGDLSVYWYQQSLDQGLQFLIQYYNGEERAKGNILERFSAQQFPDLHSELNLSSLELGDSALYFCASSALYSGNEQFFGPGTRLTVL.

This chain connects TRBV9 to TRBJ1-2, with 9 bases that match TRBD1. This CDR3 has 15 amino acids. V was clipped by 0 bases and J by 7 bases; unmatched bases: 7. Germline V lookup: CDR1 SGDLS, CDR2 YYNGEE. The DNA of the CDR3 is TGTGCCAGCAGCGTAGCCCGGGACAGGGCGGGTGGCTACACCTTC. This translates into CASSVARDRAGGYTF.

This clone was seen more than once but under ten times. This rearrangement joins TRBV7-9 to TRBJ2-5, with 10 bases that match TRBD1. This CDR3 is 18 amino acids long. Trimming took 0 bases from V and 0 from J; bases not matched to a gene: 7. Germline assignment: CDR1 SEHNR and CDR2 FQNEAQ (reference sequence). In nucleotides, the CDR3 is TGTGCCAGCAGCTTAGCCCGACCGGGACAGGGGTACCAAGAGACCCAGTACTTC. Its protein product is CASSLARPGQGYQETQYF.

The chain couples TRBV9 to TRBJ2-2; D not resolved. Germline CDR1 is SGDLS and CDR2 is YYNGEE. V was pared by 0 bases and J by 5 bases, with 11 bases between. CDR3 size: 15 residues. CDR3 nucleotides: TGTGCCAGCAGCGTAGCTAGAGGATCAACCGGGGAGCTGTTTTTT. Translated, it gives CASSVARGSTGELFF.

The V gene is TRBV5-6, the J gene TRBJ2-1; 15 positions match TRBD2. The J segment lost 6 bases and the V segment lost 4 bases, leaving 5 bases of the junction unmatched. This CDR3 comprises 16 residues. The V gene's germline CDR1 is SGHDT and CDR2 YYEEEE. In DNA form, the CDR3 reads TGTGCCAGCAGCCCACGGACTAGCGGGAGGGCCAATGAGCAGTTCTTC. It codes for CASSPRTSGRANEQFF.